The 4 T cell receptor beta chains presented below share a single source sample, sequenced in a study of cytomegalovirus exposure and HLA in healthy donors. It was with 60 Vbeta and 13 Jbeta primers that the PCR ran. The method was immunoSEQ multiplex PCR; TCRdb's version includes in-frame clones alone and lacks a portion of them. The data contain approximately 190,000 clones, 77% of them singletons. Sample: PBMCs. These receptors originate from a woman younger than 45 in good health and CMV-seropositive.

The rearrangement links TRBV28 to TRBJ1-2; maybe TRBD1 (6 bases). Trimming removed 8 bases at V and 4 bases at J, with 8 bases between. CDR1 MDHEN and CDR2 SYDVKM come from the germline V gene. The CDR3 extends over 11 amino acids. The DNA for the CDR3 is TGTGCCAGCGTGGACAGCTATGGCTACACCTTC. This codes for CASVDSYGYTF.

The V gene is TRBV18, the J gene TRBJ1-1; D gene unclear. V lost 3 bases and J lost 4, with 6 bases in between. CDR1 is KGHSH, CDR2 LQKENI, per germline. This CDR3 comprises 12 residues. The CDR3 DNA reads TGTGCCAGCTCACCCGGGGTCACTGAAGCTTTCTTT. Translating it yields CASSPGVTEAFF.

The rearrangement joins TRBV7-2 to TRBJ2-1; 12 positions agree with TRBD2. CDR1 is SGHTA, CDR2 FQGNSA, per germline. The CDR3 spans 17 residues. Germline trimming cut 1 base from V and 6 bases from J; bases unmatched to any gene: 7. CDR3 sequence: CASSLDLAGGRRNEQFF. CDR3 nucleotide sequence: TGTGCCAGCAGCTTAGATCTAGCGGGAGGGCGGCGCAATGAGCAGTTCTTC.

The V and J genes are TRBV6-6 and TRBJ2-1; 8 bases line up with TRBD1. The CDR3 sequence is 16 residues long. V was pared by 2 bases and J by 5 bases, with 8 bases of the junction left unmatched. Per germline, CDR1 MNHNY and CDR2 SVGAGI (reference sequence). This chain's CDR3 is CASSYAPGQGNNEQFF. The CDR3 bases are TGTGCCAGCAGTTACGCCCCCGGACAGGGAAACAATGAGCAGTTCTTC.